This T cell receptor beta chain was observed in a study of early T cells in non-severe SARS-CoV-2 infection. Across the whole study: Chains were unpaired, as sequencing was done on bulk RNA from unsorted whole blood.

This clonotype was seen many times. Its target is unknown. The protocol attached unique molecular identifiers to individual cDNA molecules. Each CDR3 protein gets one entry after TCRdb re-called the 5' RACE reads with MiXCR. The sample lists some 60,000 distinct CDR3 sequences, 7% to 8% occurring once. This CDR3 contains 15 residues. The germline V and J ends were trimmed by 6 bases and 4 bases, with 19 bases remaining between them. Germline V CDR1 and CDR2: DFQATT, SNEGSKA (reference sequence). Overall study results and limits: Matches to VDJdb favored anti-spike CD8 responses and missed private and CD4 specificities.

This chain links TRBV20-1 with TRBJ2-1; no definite D call. Sequencing input: whole blood. The clonotype comes from an adult who was a healthcare worker with PCR-confirmed SARS-CoV-2 infection or an uninfected control (not recorded which). The DNA of the CDR3 is TGCAGTGCGGGCCTTCTAGAAGGATTGTACAATGAGCAGTTCTTC. Protein product: CSAGLLEGLYNEQFF.